Here is one T cell receptor beta chain with its context. The CDR3 is made up of 15 amino acids. The V gene end was trimmed by 4 bases and the J gene end by 3 bases; junction bases not matched to a gene: 8. CDR1 is SGHNT and CDR2 is YENEEA in the germline V gene. Participants were aged 18 to 89 years from about 25 US areas. These data come from a study of blood T cell repertoires in COVID-19. Clones were read by immunoSEQ multiplex PCR, and TCRdb kept only the in-frame ones, dropping some. The table shows some 460,000 clones, with approximately 86% occurring only once. The sequenced material came from PBMCs or T cells enriched from blood (not recorded which). The J gene is TRBJ1-2, the V gene TRBV11-3, with 7 bases aligning to TRBD1. This clonotype was obtained from a woman in her late teens or twenties who had recovered from COVID-19. As DNA, the CDR3 is TGTGCCAGCAGCTCCAGCAGGGGGGAGGACTATGGCTACACCTTC. Its protein is CASSSSRGEDYGYTF.